This T cell receptor beta chain was recorded in a study of naive and memory T cell subsets (dated by TCRdb to about 2017). A note on the overall study: The figure summarizing the skin biopsy and whole blood samples listed about 10 blood donors, 7 tuberculin skin test biopsies and 3 saline control biopsies. PCR2 was typically a SYBR Green qPCR stopped at a set threshold; low-input samples could instead use end-point PCR (approximately 6 cycles). Summary of the overall study and its limitations: The RNA-based method was acknowledged as potentially sensitive to TCR transcript changes with T cell activation and differentiation.

The study described a robust, sensitive protocol for amplifying, sequencing and analyzing TCRs, using 3' ligation of a UMI-containing oligonucleotide to TCR cDNA. Whole blood analysis involved drawing 2.5 ml of peripheral blood from adult healthy volunteers into Tempus tubes and then extracting RNA following the manufacturer's instructions. Total RNA was treated with RQ1 DNase, without cell sorting, prior to reverse transcription, with an input of about 1 to 1,100 ng being targeted. Libraries were prepared from skin biopsies and whole blood so that pipeline robustness could be tested in samples in which T cells form a minority population. Details on this clonotype: Its antigen is unknown. Base-call qualities are not available, and no considerably larger clone is one nucleotide away.

Inclusive of the bounding cysteine and phenylalanine, the CDR3 is 13 residues long. The CDR3 DNA has 39 bases and is translated from base 1. CDR1 and CDR2 were assigned from the germline V gene as SQVTM and ANQGSEA. Trimming removed 1 base from V and 12 bases from J; the gene matches leave 8 bases unexplained. Libraries were prepared through 5' RACE. The ligated cDNA was amplified in four rounds of PCR with nested alpha and beta constant region primers together with the SP2 primer. TCR RNA was reverse transcribed with SuperScript IV using alpha and beta constant region primers for the blood and skin samples. T4 RNA ligase 1 was used to ligate an oligonucleotide containing the Illumina SP2 primer and a UMI to the 3' end of the cDNA. To prevent hairpin formation, the 12-nucleotide UMI was made up of two random hexamers with an eight-base spacer between them. From the second PCR onward, TCR alpha and beta chain libraries were processed separately, and dual indexing was applied for multiplexing. After pooling, the indexed libraries were analyzed by capillary electrophoresis and sequenced on either an Illumina MiSeq or NextSeq. To boost base diversity and improve cluster recognition, PhiX DNA at roughly 4.5-7% was spiked into the libraries. On the study's bioinformatics: Demultiplexor took UMIs from read 2, joined the UMIs to the TCR sequence from read 1, and separated reads according to sample indices. Decombinator identified V and J genes and V-J junctions, assigning each TCR a five-part identifier including V and J deletions. Collapsinator used UMIs to correct sequencing errors and PCR amplification heterogeneity, yielding UMI-based abundance per TCR. CDR3Translator turned identifiers into nucleotide sequence, translated the nucleotide sequence into amino acids, and pulled out CDR3 regions based on terminal motifs. After normalization to the amount of input RNA, the error-corrected alpha and beta TCR counts from blood and from skin were compared. In TCRdb, the public reads were trimmed at Q25 with fastp and aligned with MiXCR, with productive beta chains retained. Merged by CDR3 protein, the rows form single entries marked with the most common genes and DNA. These V and J calls are TCRdb output, not the study's own analysis. The sample includes 25,000 to 35,000 distinct CDR3 sequences, with approximately 16% observed a single time. The ten largest clones capture 2.6% of the sample.

This chain is built from TRBV29-1 and TRBJ1-2; 10 bases in between match TRBD1. The sequence came from a female donor in good health. The sequence in DNA is TGCAGCGTTGAAGGAAAGACAGGGGGCGGCGACACCTTC. Its protein product is CSVEGKTGGGDTF.